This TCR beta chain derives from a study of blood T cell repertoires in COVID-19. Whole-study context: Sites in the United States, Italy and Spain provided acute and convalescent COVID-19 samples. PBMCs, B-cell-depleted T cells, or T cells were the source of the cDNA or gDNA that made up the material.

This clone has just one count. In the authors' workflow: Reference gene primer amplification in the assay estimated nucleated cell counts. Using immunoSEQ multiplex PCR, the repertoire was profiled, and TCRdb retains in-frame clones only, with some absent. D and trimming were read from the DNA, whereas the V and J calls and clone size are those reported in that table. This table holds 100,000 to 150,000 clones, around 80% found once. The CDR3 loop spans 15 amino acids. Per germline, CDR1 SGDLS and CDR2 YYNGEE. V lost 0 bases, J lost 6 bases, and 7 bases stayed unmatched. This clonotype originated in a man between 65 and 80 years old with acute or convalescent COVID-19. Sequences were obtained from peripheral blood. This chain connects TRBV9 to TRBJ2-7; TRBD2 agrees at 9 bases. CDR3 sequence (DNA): TGTGCCAGCAGCGTAGGGGGTAGCGGGGGAAGCGAGCAGTACTTC. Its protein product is CASSVGGSGGSEQYF.